This TCR beta chain was retrieved from a study of T cells after somatic rescue of genetic block. The table came from immunoSEQ multiplex PCR; TCRdb's copy has only in-frame clones and leaves some out. The data hold about 15,000 clones, with approximately 70% observed a single time. CDR1 is SGHRS and CDR2 is YFSETQ in the germline V gene. This CDR3 has 16 residues. Losses at the gene ends were 1 base for V and 2 bases for J; bases not matched to a gene: 5. This sequence originates from a man younger than 35. The chain links TRBV5-1 to TRBJ1-3; 8 nucleotides agree with TRBD1. Sequenced input: peripheral blood mononuclear cells (PBMCs). The CDR3 spells CASSLFGQGTGNTIYF. CDR3 coding DNA: TGCGCCAGCAGCTTGTTTGGACAGGGAACTGGAAACACCATATATTTT.